The rows below give T cell receptor beta chains drawn from one sample of a study of cytomegalovirus exposure and HLA in healthy donors. Method: immunoSEQ multiplex PCR; TCRdb's copy keeps in-frame clones and lacks some. The data show about 110,000 clones, with 88% seen just once and approximately 1.4% held by the top ten. Input material: PBMCs. The origin of the receptors is a woman aged 30 to 39 in good health and CMV-seropositive. The CDR3 runs from the conserved cysteine through the conserved F or W. The D gene is left open where the match is weak. Clone size appears in some rows only: once, few, many, or a class for an expanded clone.

d_gene | j_gene | v_gene | abundance | CDR3aa | CDR3nt
TRBD2 | TRBJ2-3 | TRBV11-2 | - | CASSPLAGVIVDTQYF | TGTGCCAGTTCTCCCTTAGCGGGAGTCATTGTAGATACGCAGTATTTT
- | TRBJ2-7 | TRBV23-1 | - | CASSQFGPLWVGDRSAYEQYF | TGCGCCAGCAGTCAATTTGGCCCCCTATGGGTCGGAGACCGATCCGCCTACGAGCAGTACTTC
- | TRBJ2-3 | TRBV7-6 | - | CASSTPLGGSTDTQYF | TGTGCCAGCAGCACCCCCTTGGGGGGATCCACAGATACGCAGTATTTT
TRBD1 | TRBJ1-2 | TRBV4-2 | - | CASSQDATGEGYGYTF | TGTGCCAGCAGCCAAGATGCGACAGGGGAGGGCTATGGCTACACCTTC
- | TRBJ2-2 | TRBV6-5 | once | CASSTSAGELFF | TGTGCCAGCAGTACGAGCGCCGGGGAGCTGTTTTTT
TRBD2 | TRBJ2-7 | TRBV4-2 | once | CASSQIAGEGYEQYF | TGTGCCAGCAGCCAGATAGCGGGAGAAGGGTACGAGCAGTACTTC
TRBD1 | TRBJ1-2 | TRBV30 | - | CAWSADRVNYGYTF | TGTGCCTGGAGCGCGGACAGGGTTAACTATGGCTACACCTTC
TRBD1 | TRBJ1-5 | TRBV5-6 | few | CASSLTRQGLQPQHF | TGTGCCAGCAGCTTAACTCGACAGGGATTACAGCCCCAGCATTTT
TRBD2 | TRBJ2-3 | TRBV25-1 | - | CASSLAGGTDTQYF | TGTGCCAGCAGCCTAGCGGGGGGCACAGATACGCAGTATTTT
- | TRBJ2-7 | TRBV6-1 | - | CASNSAGYEQYF | TGTGCCAGCAACTCGGCGGGCTACGAGCAGTACTTC
TRBD1 | TRBJ2-7 | TRBV13 | - | CASSPIGGTGASEQYF | TGTGCCAGCAGCCCCATCGGCGGGACAGGAGCATCCGAGCAGTACTTC
TRBD1 | TRBJ2-3 | TRBV6-5 | - | CASSRDRPSTDTQYF | TGTGCCAGCAGCCGGGACAGGCCTAGCACAGATACGCAGTATTTT
- | TRBJ1-3 | TRBV4-3 | - | CASSQPSSGNTIYF | TGCGCCAGCAGCCAACCTAGCTCTGGAAACACCATATATTTT
TRBD2 | TRBJ2-2 | TRBV28 | - | CASSNLFGGGPGTGELFF | TGTGCCAGCAGTAACCTTTTTGGGGGAGGGCCAGGGACCGGGGAGCTGTTTTTT
- | TRBJ2-7 | TRBV27 | - | CASSSSAGDKSYEQYF | TGTGCCAGCAGTTCCTCCGCGGGGGACAAATCCTACGAGCAGTACTTC
- | TRBJ2-1 | TRBV7-3 | - | CASSRDNYNEQFF | TGTGCCAGCAGCAGGGACAACTACAATGAGCAGTTCTTC
- | TRBJ1-2 | TRBV21-1 | - | CARITGEANYGYTF | TGTGCCAGGATAACAGGAGAAGCTAACTATGGCTACACCTTC
- | TRBJ2-1 | TRBV29-1 | - | CSGVAGGLYNEQFF | TGCAGCGGGGTGGCAGGGGGACTCTACAATGAGCAGTTCTTC
TRBD2 | TRBJ2-2 | TRBV6-1 | - | CASSALAGDAGELFF | TGTGCCAGCAGTGCGCTAGCGGGGGATGCCGGGGAGCTGTTTTTT
- | TRBJ2-3 | TRBV29-1 | - | CSVGHGDTQYF | TGCAGCGTTGGACATGGAGATACGCAGTATTTT
- | TRBJ1-4 | TRBV14 | - | CASSHLSANEKLFF | TGTGCCAGCAGCCACCTGTCGGCTAATGAAAAACTGTTTTTT
- | TRBJ1-1 | TRBV9 | few | CASSVAGNTEAFF | TGTGCCAGCAGCGTAGCAGGGAACACTGAAGCTTTCTTT
TRBD1 | TRBJ2-3 | TRBV11-1 | - | CASSLHRQGPSTDTQYF | TGTGCCAGCAGCTTACACAGACAGGGCCCTAGCACAGATACGCAGTATTTT
TRBD1 | TRBJ2-7 | TRBV6-5 | - | CASSYTGGFAYEQYF | TGTGCCAGCAGTTACACAGGGGGCTTTGCCTACGAGCAGTACTTC
- | TRBJ1-1 | TRBV6-6 | - | CASSYRGGYTEAFF | TGTGCCAGCAGTTACCGAGGGGGTTATACTGAAGCTTTCTTT
TRBD1 | TRBJ2-1 | TRBV6-1 | - | CASSPTGRSYNEQFF | TGTGCCAGCAGCCCGACAGGGCGATCTTACAATGAGCAGTTCTTC
TRBD1 | TRBJ2-6 | TRBV9 | - | CASSVRGGPLSGANVLTF | TGTGCCAGCAGCGTCAGAGGGGGCCCCCTCTCTGGGGCCAACGTCCTGACTTTC
TRBD1 | TRBJ1-5 | TRBV15 | - | CATSGDRVEDQPQHF | TGTGCCACCAGCGGGGACAGGGTCGAGGATCAGCCCCAGCATTTT
TRBD1 | TRBJ1-2 | TRBV7-9 | - | CASSVTTGDDYGYTF | TGTGCCAGCAGCGTAACCACAGGGGACGACTATGGCTACACCTTC
TRBD1 | TRBJ1-1 | TRBV11-2 | - | CASSPWGQLNTEAFF | TGTGCCAGCAGCCCATGGGGACAGTTGAACACTGAAGCTTTCTTT
TRBD1 | TRBJ1-2 | TRBV30 | - | CVAGGGGYTF | TGTGTCGCAGGGGGCGGAGGCTACACCTTC
- | TRBJ2-7 | TRBV7-2 | - | CASSLLRGSTYEQYF | TGTGCCAGCAGCTTGTTACGCGGGTCCACCTACGAGCAGTACTTC
- | TRBJ1-1 | TRBV11-2 | - | CASRLTGFKTEAFF | TGTGCCAGCAGACTAACAGGGTTTAAAACTGAAGCTTTCTTT
TRBD1 | TRBJ1-1 | TRBV27 | - | CASSSTGGADTEAFF | TGTGCCAGCAGTTCGACAGGGGGCGCGGACACTGAAGCTTTCTTT
TRBD1 | TRBJ2-2 | TRBV9 | - | CASSKTGTNTGELFF | TGTGCCAGCAGCAAGACAGGGACCAACACCGGGGAGCTGTTTTTT
- | TRBJ1-4 | TRBV5-6 | - | CASSFATNEKLFF | TGTGCCAGCAGCTTCGCAACTAATGAAAAACTGTTTTTT
TRBD1 | TRBJ1-5 | TRBV18 | - | CASSPGQGDQPQHF | TGTGCCAGCTCACCGGGACAGGGTGATCAGCCCCAGCATTTT
TRBD2 | TRBJ2-3 | TRBV2 | once | CASRNRDYSADTQYF | TGTGCCAGCAGGAACCGGGACTACAGCGCAGATACGCAGTATTTT
- | TRBJ2-7 | TRBV11-2 | - | CASSQEVGGEQYF | TGTGCCAGCAGCCAGGAGGTCGGGGGCGAGCAGTACTTC
- | TRBJ2-7 | TRBV13 | - | CASSLGRGRYEQYF | TGTGCCAGCAGCTTAGGAAGGGGAAGGTACGAGCAGTACTTC
TRBD1 | TRBJ1-4 | TRBV4-2 | - | CASSQDLGGGTGDEKLFF | TGTGCCAGCAGCCAAGATCTGGGGGGTGGGACAGGGGATGAAAAACTGTTTTTT
- | TRBJ1-1 | TRBV5-6 | - | CASRPQGWSTEAFF | TGTGCCAGCAGGCCGCAGGGATGGAGCACTGAAGCTTTCTTT
- | TRBJ2-7 | TRBV5-6 | - | CASSFLSAGTYEQYF | TGTGCCAGCAGCTTCCTGTCGGCAGGAACCTACGAGCAGTACTTC
- | TRBJ1-5 | TRBV5-6 | once | CASSLAGHSNQPQHF | TGTGCCAGCAGCTTGGCAGGACACAGCAATCAGCCCCAGCATTTT
TRBD1 | TRBJ2-7 | TRBV2 | - | CASGTEKYF | TGTGCCAGCGGGACAGAAAAGTACTTC
TRBD2 | TRBJ2-1 | TRBV10-1 | - | CASSESSRGLAKNEQFF | TGCGCCAGCAGTGAGTCTAGTAGGGGACTAGCGAAGAATGAGCAGTTCTTC
- | TRBJ2-2 | TRBV30 | - | CAWGQANTGELFF | TGTGCCTGGGGGCAAGCGAACACCGGGGAGCTGTTTTTT
- | TRBJ1-1 | TRBV6-6 | - | CATHGQGLNTEAFF | TGTGCCACCCACGGCCAGGGGTTGAACACTGAAGCTTTCTTT
- | TRBJ1-6 | TRBV9 | - | CASSVGGYNSPLHF | TGTGCCAGCAGCGTAGGCGGTTATAATTCACCCCTCCACTTT
- | TRBJ1-1 | TRBV27 | - | CASSSHRELYEAFF | TGTGCCAGCAGTTCTCACCGGGAGCTATATGAAGCTTTCTTT
- | TRBJ1-5 | TRBV4-3 | - | CASSQDRATSWPQHF | TGCGCCAGCAGCCAAGACAGGGCGACCTCCTGGCCCCAGCATTTT